Each of the 15 T cell receptor beta chains below was sequenced from the same sample in a study of early T cells in non-severe SARS-CoV-2 infection. TCRdb passed the 5' RACE reads through MiXCR, listing each CDR3 protein once. The sample consists of approximately 30,000 distinct CDR3 sequences, about 5.3% of them appearing once. The material sequenced was whole blood. The receptors originated from an adult who was a healthcare worker with PCR-confirmed SARS-CoV-2 infection or an uninfected control (not recorded which).

This clonotype was seen at least ten times. The chain has TRBV29-1 and TRBJ2-1; perhaps D is TRBD1 or TRBD2 (5 bases each). CDR3 length: 13 residues. Trimming shortened V by 1 base and J by 6 bases, and 10 bases separated the two germline ends. In germline, CDR1 is SQVTM, CDR2 ANQGSEA. The CDR3, as DNA: TGCAGCGTTGAAGGGGACCAACTCAATGAGCAGTTCTTC. Amino acids: CSVEGDQLNEQFF.

This clonotype occurred many times. The chain couples TRBV27 to TRBJ2-1, with a weak D call TRBD2 (5 bases). V lost 5 bases and J lost 6, with 8 bases in between. The CDR3 has 12 residues. Per germline, CDR1 MNHEY and CDR2 SMNVEV (reference sequence). CDR3 in amino acids: CASSERANEQFF. The CDR3 DNA reads as TGTGCCAGCAGTGAGAGGGCCAATGAGCAGTTCTTC.

The table lists this clonotype with many counts. CDR3 region: CSATSSNQPQHF. The CDR3 region has the DNA TGCAGTGCTACCAGCTCCAATCAGCCCCAGCATTTT. This sequence joins TRBV20-1 and TRBJ1-5; D is undetermined. The CDR3 runs 12 residues. The germline CDR1 and CDR2 sequences are DFQATT and SNEGSKA (reference sequence). Trimming cost V 4 bases and J 3 bases, with 7 bases left between them.

Note on this clonotype: With a much larger clone just one base away, this may be a read error. This sequence joins TRBV30 and TRBJ2-3; D gene uncertain. Trimming took 5 bases from V and 5 from J, leaving 8 bases between them. The CDR3 length is 11 residues. Per germline, CDR1 GTSNPN and CDR2 SVGIG (reference sequence). The CDR3, as DNA: TGTGCCTGGGAGAAGGTAGATACGCAGTATTTT. This gives the protein CAWEKVDTQYF.

This clonotype was counted ten times or more. The rearrangement uses TRBV19 and TRBJ2-5; 10 bases align to TRBD2. The CDR3 spans 15 residues. Trimming took 5 bases from V and 4 from J; bases not matched to a gene: 7. Germline V gene data show CDR1 as LNHDA and CDR2 as SQIVND (reference sequence). CDR3 DNA sequence: TGTGCCAGTAGTGCCCGAAGCGGGAGGGGAGAGACCCAGTACTTC. Translating gives CASSARSGRGETQYF.

Ten or more counts support this clonotype. V is TRBV29-1 and J is TRBJ2-7, with D possibly TRBD2 on 7 matching bases. The CDR3 extends over 13 amino acids. Trimming removed 4 bases at V and 3 bases at J, with 13 bases between. The germline V gene encodes CDR1 SQVTM and CDR2 ANQGSEA. Here the CDR3 reads CSVGRGRGYEQYF. In DNA, the CDR3 is TGCAGCGTTGGGCGGGGGCGAGGCTACGAGCAGTACTTC.

This clonotype has at least ten counts. DNA for the CDR3: TGCAGTGCTTCCAGGGGACAGGGGGTAAATGAGCAGTTCTTC. The encoded protein is CSASRGQGVNEQFF. The chain has TRBV20-1 and TRBJ2-1, with 11 bases matching TRBD1. V dropped 5 bases and J dropped 7; count of bases not matched to a gene: 7. The germline V gene encodes CDR1 DFQATT and CDR2 SNEGSKA (reference sequence). The CDR3 runs to 14 residues.

The chain links TRBV4-3 to TRBJ1-1; no definite D call. Germline CDR1 LGHNA, CDR2 YSLEER. The CDR3 is 14 residues long. Trimming shortened V by 3 bases and J by 6 bases, and 14 bases separated the two germline ends. The CDR3 loop reads CASSQDGRVSEAFF. For the CDR3, the DNA is TGCGCCAGCAGCCAGGACGGGAGGGTCTCTGAAGCTTTCTTT.

This clonotype was detected many times. The chain couples TRBV30 to TRBJ1-2; D not resolved. The germline gives CDR1 GTSNPN, CDR2 SVGIG (reference sequence). The CDR3 has 14 residues. Trimming took off 0 bases at V and 4 bases at J, with 12 bases between the two ends. CDR3 DNA: TGTGCCTGGAGTGTGCCCAGTGTGTCCTATGGCTACACCTTC. Its translation is CAWSVPSVSYGYTF.

There are many counts of this clonotype. The V and J genes are TRBV10-1 and TRBJ2-3; 10 bases are a match to TRBD2. The CDR3 length is 16 residues. V dropped 2 bases and J dropped 3; count of bases not matched to a gene: 5. The germline V gene has CDR1 WNHNN and CDR2 SYGVQD (reference sequence). This CDR3 is CASSERTSGMTDTQYF. The CDR3 DNA is TGCGCCAGCAGTGAGCGTACTAGCGGGATGACAGATACGCAGTATTTT.

This clonotype has only a few counts. The chain employs TRBV28 and TRBJ2-7; D gene unclear. Germline V gives CDR1 MDHEN, CDR2 SYDVKM. Deletions cut 4 bases from V and 4 bases from J, with 20 bases between. CDR3 size: 16 residues. The CDR3 protein is CASSSQSLFPYYEQYF. The CDR3 DNA reads as TGTGCCAGCAGTTCTCAATCACTATTTCCTTATTACGAGCAGTACTTC.

This clonotype was detected many times. The chain recombines TRBV5-1 with TRBJ1-1, with D hard to call. V was cut by 0 bases and J by 7 bases, with 10 bases left in between. The CDR3 is 13 amino acids. Germline CDR1 and CDR2: SGHRS and YFSETQ. CDR3 DNA: TGCGCCAGCAGCTTGGATAGGGCGGATGAAGCTTTCTTT. This translates into CASSLDRADEAFF.

This clonotype came up many times. The chain couples TRBV7-9 to TRBJ2-7; D remains unclear. CDR3 length equals 11 residues. The germline V and J ends were trimmed by 5 bases and 7 bases, with 9 bases remaining between them. CDR1 is SEHNR, CDR2 FQNEAQ, per germline (reference sequence). CDR3 residues: CASSKAGEQYF. In DNA, the CDR3 is TGTGCCAGCAGCAAAGCCGGGGAGCAGTACTTC.

The chain combines TRBV7-2 with TRBJ2-7; D gene ambiguous. The CDR3 runs 12 residues. With 6 bases removed from V and 0 bases from J, the gap between germline ends came to 6 bases. CDR1 is SGHTA, CDR2 FQGNSA, per germline. Here the CDR3 DNA reads TGTGCCAGCAGTCCGAGCTCCTACGAGCAGTACTTC. Translated, it gives CASSPSSYEQYF. The entire variable domain, with the rest obtained from reference TRBV7-2 and TRBJ2-7, is as follows: GAGVSQSPSNKVTEKGKDVELRCDPISGHTALYWYRQSLGQGLEFLIYFQGNSAPDKSGLPSDRFSAERTGGSVSTLTIQRTQQEDSAVYLCASSPSSYEQYFGPGTRLTVT.

This clonotype showed up many times. The chain has TRBV20-1 and TRBJ1-4, with a weak D call TRBD1 (6 bases). This CDR3 region has 15 residues. V was shortened by 1 base and J by 3 bases, with 12 bases between the two germline ends. Germline CDR1 reads DFQATT; CDR2 reads SNEGSKA (reference sequence). The DNA for the CDR3 is TGCAGTGCTAGAGGCGGGGGGCCAGCTAATGAAAAACTGTTTTTT. It specifies CSARGGGPANEKLFF.